Below, 29 T cell receptor beta chains from the same sample are listed, as sequenced in a study of T cells after yellow fever vaccination. TCRdb re-analysed the 5' RACE reads in MiXCR, keeping a single row per CDR3 protein. The table records more than 300,000 distinct CDR3 sequences, about 10% of them present only once. Sequencing was performed on CD4+ T cells sorted from PBMCs, taken 45 days after the yellow fever booster vaccination. Receptor source: a man aged 18-30 years who received the YFV17D yellow fever vaccine.

The table lists this clonotype with a few counts. The chain couples TRBV4-3 to TRBJ1-1, with D hard to call. Germline V gene lookup returns CDR1 LGHNA and CDR2 YSLEER. This CDR3 spans 15 amino acids. Trimming took off 1 base at V and 7 bases at J, with 16 bases between the two ends. CDR3 nucleotide sequence: TGCGCCAGCAGCCAAGGTCTACAGTTTCGGGATGAAGCTTTCTTT. It translates to CASSQGLQFRDEAFF.

This clonotype was detected ten times or more. The V and J genes are TRBV6-2 or TRBV6-3 and TRBJ1-1; D uncertain. The CDR3 totals 15 residues. V dropped 2 bases and J dropped 5 bases, with 15 bases sitting between them. Germline loops: CDR1 MNHEY, CDR2 SVGEGT. CDR3 sequence: CASSYPTARRTEAFF. In nucleotides, the CDR3 is TGTGCCAGCAGTTACCCGACCGCTCGGAGGACTGAAGCTTTCTTT.

The chain is built from TRBV6-2 or TRBV6-3 and TRBJ2-6, with no clear D. Germline CDR1 MNHEY, CDR2 SVGEGT. This CDR3 has 15 amino acids. The ends were cut back, 8 bases at V and 1 base at J, with 12 bases in the middle. CDR3 region: CASLGRNSGANVLTF. The CDR3 nucleotides read TGTGCCAGCTTGGGCAGGAATTCTGGGGCCAACGTCCTGACTTTC.

The CDR3 coding sequence is TGTGCCACCAGCGCCCCAGGGGTCTCTGGGGCCAACGTCCTGACTTTC. It yields the protein CATSAPGVSGANVLTF. The chain uses TRBV15 and TRBJ2-6, with D possibly TRBD1 on 6 matching bases. Per the germline V gene, CDR1 is LNHNV and CDR2 is YYDKDF (reference sequence). V was pared by 5 bases and J by 0 bases, with 11 bases between. The CDR3 has 16 amino acids. Drawing the rest from reference TRBV15 and TRBJ2-6, the complete variable domain is DAMVIQNPRYQVTQFGKPVTLSCSQTLNHNVMYWYQQKSSQAPKLLFHYYDKDFNNEADTPDNFQSRRPNTSFCFLDIRSPGLGDTAMYLCATSAPGVSGANVLTFGAGSRLTVL.

In this sample, this clonotype turned up many times. This rearrangement joins TRBV7-2 to TRBJ2-1, with TRBD2 matching over 9 bases. The germline V gene encodes CDR1 SGHTA and CDR2 FQGNSA. CDR3 size: 15 residues. V dropped 5 bases and J dropped 10; count of bases not matched to a gene: 12. The CDR3 DNA is TGTGCCAGCAGCCCTTGGATAGCGGGGGATGCGGAGCAGTTCTTC. It is translated as CASSPWIAGDAEQFF.

This clonotype was counted a few times. CDR3 region: CASSIPGFQPQHF. For the CDR3, the DNA is TGTGCCAGTAGTATACCAGGGTTTCAGCCCCAGCATTTT. V gene TRBV19 combines with J gene TRBJ1-5; weak D call: TRBD1 (5 bases). The germline V gene has CDR1 LNHDA and CDR2 SQIVND (reference sequence). V gave up 2 bases and J gave up 6 bases, with 8 bases separating them. The CDR3 is 13 residues long.

The CDR3 nucleotides are TGTGCCAGCATCTCACCAGGGTGGGTTGAGCAGTTCTTC. This encodes CASISPGWVEQFF. The chain has TRBV6-2 or TRBV6-3 and TRBJ2-1; D might be TRBD1 (5 bases). Looked up from germline, CDR1 is MNHEY and CDR2 is SVGEGT. V lost 7 bases and J lost 9, with 16 bases in between. This CDR3 is built from 13 residues.

This clonotype appeared a few times. The rearrangement links TRBV5-4 to TRBJ2-3; unclear D gene. V lost 4 bases, J lost 2 bases, and 8 bases lay in between. The CDR3 sequence is 13 residues long. CDR1 is SGHNT and CDR2 is YYREEE in the germline V gene (reference sequence). The CDR3 DNA sequence: TGTGCCAGCAGCCCAACCGACACAGATACGCAGTATTTT. This sequence encodes CASSPTDTDTQYF.

There are a few counts of this clonotype. The V and J genes are TRBV7-3 and TRBJ1-1; D uncertain. The CDR3 extends over 14 amino acids. The germline gives CDR1 SGHTA, CDR2 FQGTGA. The V gene lost 5 bases and the J gene lost 2 bases, with 12 bases spanning the gap. The CDR3 region is CASSPDAVNTEAFF. DNA of the CDR3: TGTGCCAGCAGCCCCGACGCGGTTAACACTGAAGCTTTCTTT.

This clonotype came up a few times. The chain couples TRBV19 to TRBJ1-2; the D is unclear. V was trimmed by 3 bases and J by 1 base, leaving 12 bases between them. Germline V gene data show CDR1 as LNHDA and CDR2 as SQIVND (reference sequence). There are 15 residues in the CDR3. CDR3 nucleotides: TGTGCCAGTAGTATTCGCGCCCCAGATAACTATGGCTACACCTTC. It is translated as CASSIRAPDNYGYTF.

V is TRBV20-1 and J is TRBJ1-1; TRBD1 matches 8 bases. V lost 0 bases to trimming and J lost 8 bases; unmatched junction nucleotides: 2. This CDR3 comprises 12 residues. CDR1 is DFQATT and CDR2 is SNEGSKA in the germline V gene (reference sequence). CDR3 in DNA: TGCAGTGCTAGAGACAGGGGGCCGGAAGCTTTCTTT. Protein: CSARDRGPEAFF.

The CDR3 bases are TGTGCCAGCAGCGCGCAGGGGCAAGGCACTGAAGCTTTCTTT. Encoded protein: CASSAQGQGTEAFF. This chain joins TRBV16 and TRBJ1-1; maybe TRBD1 (6 bases). Germline loops: CDR1 KGHSY, CDR2 FQNENV. This CDR3 has 14 residues. Trimming took off 5 bases at V and 4 bases at J, with 14 bases between the two ends.

V and J are TRBV6-5 and TRBJ1-3; D might be TRBD1 (5 bases). The CDR3 loop spans 16 amino acids. V lost 6 bases, J lost 2 bases, and 17 bases lay in between. Germline assignment: CDR1 MNHEY and CDR2 SVGAGI. The CDR3 DNA reads TGTGCCAGCAGCCCTAGTAAAGGGGTCGCTGGAAACACCATATATTTT. Translated: CASSPSKGVAGNTIYF.

This clonotype came up once. The chain has TRBV19 and TRBJ1-1; no definite D call. V gave up 0 bases and J gave up 5 bases, with 7 bases separating them. Looked up from germline, CDR1 is LNHDA and CDR2 is SQIVND (reference sequence). The CDR3 spans 13 residues. This CDR3 is CASSIEGWTEAFF. Written as DNA, the CDR3 is TGTGCCAGTAGTATAGAGGGGTGGACTGAAGCTTTCTTT.

The V call is TRBV4-3, the J call TRBJ2-7; 7 bases line up with TRBD2. Germline V gene sequence: CDR1 LGHNA, CDR2 YSLEER. With 0 bases clipped from V and 3 bases from J, the junction kept 5 bases outside the gene matches. CDR3 size: 15 residues. Written as DNA, the CDR3 is TGCGCCAGCAGCCAAGACTGGCAGCGGGGCTACGAGCAGTACTTC. It is translated as CASSQDWQRGYEQYF.

This sequence joins TRBV7-2 and TRBJ2-3; D perhaps matches TRBD2 (6 bases). The CDR3 has 15 amino acids. V lost 2 bases, J lost 1 base, and 10 bases lay in between. CDR1 is SGHTA, CDR2 FQGNSA, per germline. The CDR3 DNA is TGTGCCAGCAGCTTACCCGTAGCGGGCACAGATACGCAGTATTTT. Translated, it gives CASSLPVAGTDTQYF.

V and J are TRBV20-1 and TRBJ2-1; possible D gene TRBD2, 7 bases. Germline V gene sequence: CDR1 DFQATT, CDR2 SNEGSKA (reference sequence). The V end lost 6 bases, the J end lost 3 bases, and 18 bases lay between the germline ends. The CDR3 has 15 amino acids. Here the CDR3 DNA reads TGCAGTGCCCCTTCACCGGGGGGCCTCTACAATGAGCAGTTCTTC. It encodes CSAPSPGGLYNEQFF.

The genes are TRBV7-2 and TRBJ1-1; no firm D call. This CDR3 comprises 22 residues. V lost 5 bases and J lost 0, with 34 bases in between. Germline lookup yields CDR1 SGHTA and CDR2 FQGNSA. Here the CDR3 DNA reads TGTGCCAGCAGCCCCCCCGCGCCGATCGTCACGCGTTTGATCCTCATGAACACTGAAGCTTTCTTT. Protein: CASSPPAPIVTRLILMNTEAFF.

In this sample, this clonotype turned up a few times. V and J are TRBV7-3 and TRBJ2-1, with TRBD2 matching over 14 bases. With V trimmed by 5 bases and J by 0 bases, 6 bases remained unmatched. The CDR3 covers 18 residues. CDR1 is SGHTA, CDR2 FQGTGA, per germline. DNA of the CDR3: TGTGCCAGCAGCAAGGGACTAGCGGGGGTTCCCTCCTACAATGAGCAGTTCTTC. Translation gives CASSKGLAGVPSYNEQFF.

This chain links TRBV12-3 or TRBV12-4 with TRBJ1-5; 7 nucleotides match TRBD1. This CDR3 is 15 amino acids long. V lost 2 bases and J lost 5; bases outside the gene matches: 6. This chain's CDR3 is CASSLRAGGYQPQHF. The DNA for the CDR3 is TGTGCCAGCAGTTTACGGGCAGGGGGATATCAGCCCCAGCATTTT.

In the case of this clonotype: An end of the junction does not agree with germline; a read error may underlie this. This sequence joins TRBV28 and TRBJ1-6; weak D call: TRBD1 (5 bases). CDR3 length: 13 residues. The germline V gene has CDR1 MDHEN and CDR2 SYDVKM. The CDR3 protein is CASSLWVQERLHF. The CDR3 DNA reads as TGTGCCAGCAGCTTATGGGTACAGGAGCGCCTCCACTTT. Drawing the rest from reference TRBV28 and TRBJ1-6, the complete variable domain is DVKVTQSSRYLVKRTGEKVFLECVQDMDHENMFWYRQDPGLGLRLIYFSYDVKMKEKGDIPEGYSVSREKKERFSLILESASTNQTSMYLCASSLWVQERLHFGNGTRLTVT.

This chain's CDR3 is CASSNPSGDLNTQYF. The DNA of the CDR3 is TGCGCCAGCAGCAATCCTAGTGGGGATTTAAATACGCAGTATTTT. J is TRBJ2-3 and V is TRBV5-1; D ambiguous. CDR1 and CDR2 (germline): SGHRS, YFSETQ. This CDR3 contains 15 residues. The V gene lost 4 bases and the J gene lost 7 bases, with 19 bases spanning the gap.

The table lists this clonotype with many counts. The chain employs TRBV11-2 and TRBJ2-3, with 9 bases that match TRBD2. Germline V gene data show CDR1 as SGHAT and CDR2 as FQNNGV. CDR3 length: 16 amino acids. J gave up 3 bases and V 4 bases, and 8 bases lay outside the gene matches. Here the CDR3 reads CASSYSRGGVTDTQYF. The CDR3 DNA is TGTGCCAGCAGCTACTCGCGGGGGGGCGTGACAGATACGCAGTATTTT.

The chain combines TRBV12-3 or TRBV12-4 with TRBJ2-7; D perhaps matches TRBD2 (5 bases). The V gene lost 8 bases and the J gene lost 2 bases, with 19 bases spanning the gap. The CDR3 loop spans 15 amino acids. The CDR3 sequence is CASSETPSGTYEQYF. The CDR3 DNA reads TGTGCCAGCTCCGAAACCCCCAGCGGTACCTACGAGCAGTACTTC.

The rearrangement uses TRBV3-1 and TRBJ1-4; 9 nucleotides match TRBD1. CDR1 LGHDT and CDR2 YNNKEL come from the germline V gene (reference sequence). With V trimmed by 5 bases and J by 6 bases, 4 bases remained unmatched. This CDR3 comprises 14 residues. The CDR3 here is CASSSRQGDEKLFF. The CDR3 nucleotides read TGTGCCAGCAGCTCGCGACAGGGGGATGAAAAACTGTTTTTT.

The table lists this clonotype with a few counts. CDR3 sequence reads: CSAAGTGAFTEAFF. In nucleotides, the CDR3 is TGCAGTGCCGCCGGGACAGGGGCTTTCACTGAAGCTTTCTTT. The chain recombines TRBV20-1 with TRBJ1-1; TRBD1 agrees at 10 bases. The ends lost 6 bases at V and 4 bases at J; junction bases unmatched: 8. The CDR3 length is 14 residues. The germline gives CDR1 DFQATT, CDR2 SNEGSKA (reference sequence).

This chain uses TRBV12-3 or TRBV12-4 with TRBJ2-5, with TRBD2 identical over 7 bases. This CDR3 is built from 15 residues. The J segment lost 4 bases and the V segment lost 3 bases, leaving 8 bases of the junction unmatched. The CDR3 reads CASSFAGGVPETQYF. For the CDR3, the DNA is TGTGCCAGCAGTTTCGCTGGGGGGGTACCAGAGACCCAGTACTTC.

There are a few counts of this clonotype. The chain combines TRBV4-2 with TRBJ2-5, with 10 bases fitting TRBD1. CDR3 length: 18 amino acids. After removal of 0 bases from V and 5 bases from J, the junction contained 12 bases not matched to a gene. Germline CDR1 is LGHNA and CDR2 is YNFKEQ. CDR3 in DNA: TGTGCCAGCAGCCAAGATCAGCGGGACAGGGGATCGCAGGAGACCCAGTACTTC. This encodes CASSQDQRDRGSQETQYF.

The sample holds many counts of this clonotype. This sequence joins TRBV6-5 and TRBJ1-2, with D possibly TRBD1 on 6 matching bases. The CDR3 loop spans 11 amino acids. Trimming took off 6 bases at V and 7 bases at J, with 9 bases between the two ends. Germline lookup yields CDR1 MNHEY and CDR2 SVGAGI. The chain's CDR3 is CASSPGAGYTF. The CDR3 DNA is TGTGCCAGCAGCCCGGGGGCTGGCTACACCTTC.